This TCR beta chain was retrieved from a study of T cells after yellow fever vaccination. Study background: Fractions with few cells were prepared using SMART-Seq v4 Ultra Low Input.

This clonotype turned up a few times. The CDR3 length is 15 residues. The V segment lost 0 bases and the J segment 1 base; nucleotides outside the gene matches: 6. From germline, CDR1 is DFQATT and CDR2 SNEGSKA (reference sequence). Via MiXCR, TCRdb re-called the 5' RACE reads, giving one row per CDR3 protein. The data contain about 400,000 distinct CDR3 sequences, 11% of them seen just once; the ten biggest clones take up about 17%. This rearrangement joins TRBV20-1 to TRBJ2-7, with 7 bases lining up with TRBD1. The receptor was derived from a man younger than 30 who received the YFV17D yellow fever vaccine. This specimen was PBMCs, taken on the day of the first yellow fever vaccination. CDR3 DNA: TGCAGTGCTAGAGATAGGACAGGCTCATCCTACGAGCAGTACTTC. Translation gives CSARDRTGSSYEQYF.